The T cell receptor beta chain described here comes from a study of control samples from healthy donors and cancer patients. Trimming took 4 bases from V and 0 from J, leaving 12 bases between them. The CDR3 extends over 16 amino acids. Germline CDR1 and CDR2: LGHDT and YNNKEL (reference sequence). The method was immunoSEQ multiplex PCR; TCRdb's version includes in-frame clones alone and lacks a portion of them. The sample carries about 130,000 clones, about 88% recorded once. This chain connects TRBV3-1 (or the pseudogene TRBV3-2) to TRBJ1-4; tentative D call: TRBD1 (5 bases). Sequencing was performed on blood. The sequence came from a man aged 50 or older in good health. CDR3 sequence reads: CASSRMGLATNEKLFF. The DNA of the CDR3 is TGTGCCAGCAGCCGAATGGGACTTGCAACTAATGAAAAACTGTTTTTT.